Sequencing of this TCR beta chain was carried out in a study of Ad26.COV2.S vaccination and SARS-CoV-2 variants. Turning to the study itself: Once, or twice with 56 days between doses, Ad26.COV2.S was given intramuscularly. Findings of the study overall: Similar non-spike TCR breadth was observed in recipients of vaccine and of placebo.

Treatment reported: some 20 received Ad26.COV2.S at low or high dose, single or two shots; several received placebo; per-sample allocation not given. Sample collection was performed on day 63 after the first vaccine or placebo injection. About this clone itself: Antigen: not known.

The CDR3 totals 11 residues. The germline V gene encodes CDR1 SGHTA and CDR2 FQGNSA. Between the trimmed V and J ends, which lost 0 bases and 14 bases, there was a span of 8 bases. TCRdb keeps only in-frame clones here, not all; method: immunoSEQ multiplex PCR. The sample yields 400,000 to 450,000 clones, roughly 90% seen once. This sequence was found in a person between 18 and 60 years old who received the Ad26.COV2.S COVID-19 vaccine or a placebo. The sequencing here drew on peripheral blood, taken in a trial of Ad26.COV2.S vaccine versus placebo. V gene TRBV7-2 combines with J gene TRBJ1-3, with D possibly being TRBD1 (5 bases). CDR3 sequence reads: CASSLARDVYF. CDR3 bases: TGTGCCAGCAGCTTAGCCAGGGACGTATATTTT.